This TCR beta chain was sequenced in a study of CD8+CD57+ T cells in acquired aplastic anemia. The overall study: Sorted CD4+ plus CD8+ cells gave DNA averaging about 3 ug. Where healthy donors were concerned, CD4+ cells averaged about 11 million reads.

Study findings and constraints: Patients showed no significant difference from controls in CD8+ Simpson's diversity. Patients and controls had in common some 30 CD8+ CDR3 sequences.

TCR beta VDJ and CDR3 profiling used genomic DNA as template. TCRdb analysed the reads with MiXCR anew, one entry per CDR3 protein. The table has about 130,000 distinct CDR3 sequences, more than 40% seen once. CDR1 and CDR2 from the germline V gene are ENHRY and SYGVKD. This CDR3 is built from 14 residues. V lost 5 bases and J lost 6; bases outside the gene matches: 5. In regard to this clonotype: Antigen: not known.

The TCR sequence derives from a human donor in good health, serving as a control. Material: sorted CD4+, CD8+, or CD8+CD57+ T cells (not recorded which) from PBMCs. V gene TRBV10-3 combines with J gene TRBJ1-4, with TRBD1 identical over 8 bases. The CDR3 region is CAISPGQADEKLFF. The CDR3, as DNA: TGTGCCATCAGTCCGGGACAGGCAGATGAAAAACTGTTTTTT.